This T cell receptor beta chain was identified during a study of blood T cell repertoires in COVID-19. Study background: Donors in Cohort 3 who had recovered were those with two negative PCRs, healthcare professional clearance, or resolution of their symptoms.

Clones were sequenced by immunoSEQ multiplex PCR, and TCRdb holds only the in-frame ones, with some missing. The sample contains more than 300,000 clones, 80% to 90% of which appear only once. CDR3 length: 16 residues. Germline values: CDR1 MNHEY, CDR2 SVGAGI. Trimming took 0 bases from V and 1 from J; bases not matched to a gene: 6. Participants were aged about 18 to 100 years from around 24 US areas. Participants reported their clinical history, and cohort assignment relied on those reports. V and J are TRBV6-5 and TRBJ2-7; 7 bases line up with TRBD2. This TCR came from a man between 35 and 55 years old in a cohort exposed to, infected with or recovered from COVID-19 (not recorded which). Sequencing used PBMCs or T cells enriched from blood (not recorded which). Written as DNA, the CDR3 is TGTGCCAGCAGTTACTCTCGGCTAGCGGTGTCCTACGAGCAGTACTTC. This gives the protein CASSYSRLAVSYEQYF.